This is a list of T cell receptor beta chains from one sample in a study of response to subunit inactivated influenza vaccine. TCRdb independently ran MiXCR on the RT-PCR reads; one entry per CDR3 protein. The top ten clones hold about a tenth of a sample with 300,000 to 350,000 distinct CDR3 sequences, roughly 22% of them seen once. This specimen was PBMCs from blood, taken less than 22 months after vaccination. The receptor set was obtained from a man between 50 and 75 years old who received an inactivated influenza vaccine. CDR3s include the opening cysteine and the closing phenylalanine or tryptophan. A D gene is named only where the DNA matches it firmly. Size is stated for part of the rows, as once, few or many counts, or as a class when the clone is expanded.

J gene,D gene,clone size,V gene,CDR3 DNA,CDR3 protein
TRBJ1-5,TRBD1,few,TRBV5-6,TGTGCCAGCAGCTTGTCGAGGGGGCCTGTTAATCAGCCCCAGCATTTT,CASSLSRGPVNQPQHF
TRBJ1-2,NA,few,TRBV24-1,TGTGCCACCAGTGATTTTGGAAGTGGCTACACCTTC,CATSDFGSGYTF
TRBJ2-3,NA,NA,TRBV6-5,TGTGCCAGCAGTTCCCCCTGGCGAGGAACAGATACGCAGTATTTT,CASSSPWRGTDTQYF
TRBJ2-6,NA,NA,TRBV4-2,TGTGCCAGCAGCCCCCGACAGCTCTCTGGGGCCAACGTCCTGACTTTC,CASSPRQLSGANVLTF
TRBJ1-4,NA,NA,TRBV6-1,TGTGCCAGCAGTGGCCCGGGGGGGCAGACTAATGAAAAACTGTTTTTT,CASSGPGGQTNEKLFF
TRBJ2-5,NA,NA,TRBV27,TGTGCCAGCAGCCAAACCCCGGGGCGCGGGGAGACCCAGTACTTC,CASSQTPGRGETQYF
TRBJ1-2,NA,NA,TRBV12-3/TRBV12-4,TGTGCCAGCAGTTTTTCATTTGAGGGACATACGCGGCATTATGGCTACACCTTC,CASSFSFEGHTRHYGYTF
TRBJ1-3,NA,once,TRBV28,TGTGCCACCCTGGGTGGGTTCGCTGGAAACACCATATATTTT,CATLGGFAGNTIYF
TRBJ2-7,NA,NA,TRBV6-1,TGTGCCAGCAGACAAAGCGTTCCTTCCTCCTACGAGCAGTACTTC,CASRQSVPSSYEQYF
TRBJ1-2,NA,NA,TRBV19,TGTGCCAGTAGTGAGCAGGGAACTAACTATGGCTACACCTTC,CASSEQGTNYGYTF
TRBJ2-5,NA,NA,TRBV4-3,TGCGCCAGCAGCCAAGAACTCAGCGACGATGGGGAGACCCAGTACTTC,CASSQELSDDGETQYF
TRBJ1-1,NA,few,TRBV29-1,TGCAGCGTTGAACCGCCGGGATCCACTGAAGCTTTCTTT,CSVEPPGSTEAFF
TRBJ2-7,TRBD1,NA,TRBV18,TGTGCAACCACGGGGACAGGGAAAGTTCACGAGCAGTACTTC,CATTGTGKVHEQYF
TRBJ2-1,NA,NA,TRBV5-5,TGTGCCAGCAGCCCAGCAGGAGGTCCCTACAATGAGCAGTTCTTC,CASSPAGGPYNEQFF
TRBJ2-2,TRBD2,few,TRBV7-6,TGTGCCAGCAACAGACTAGCAGCCCCGAACACCGGGGAGCTGTTTTTT,CASNRLAAPNTGELFF
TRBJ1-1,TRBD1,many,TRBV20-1,TGCAGTGCCGGGACAGCGACAAGAACTGAAGCTTTCTTT,CSAGTATRTEAFF
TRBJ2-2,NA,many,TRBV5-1,TGCGCCAGCAGCTTATCAGCCGGGGAGCTGTTTTTT,CASSLSAGELFF
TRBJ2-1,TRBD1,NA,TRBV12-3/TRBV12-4,TGTGCCTGCAGTTATACAGGGGGGAATGGGGATGAGCAGTTCTTC,CACSYTGGNGDEQFF
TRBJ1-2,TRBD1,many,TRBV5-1,TGCGCCAGTGCCGGGACAGGGATCTATGGCTACACCTTC,CASAGTGIYGYTF
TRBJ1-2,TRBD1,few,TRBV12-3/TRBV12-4,TGTGCCAGCAGTTTCACAGGGGGCGAGGGCTACACCTTC,CASSFTGGEGYTF
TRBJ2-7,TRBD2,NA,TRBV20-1,TGCAGTGCGATAAGCGGACTAGCTTTCGAGCAGTACTTC,CSAISGLAFEQYF
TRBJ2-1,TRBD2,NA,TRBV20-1,TGCAGTGCTAGCAGACTAGCGGGAGTGTCCTACAATGAGCAGTTCTTC,CSASRLAGVSYNEQFF
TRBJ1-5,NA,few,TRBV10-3,TGTGCCATCAGTGAGGTACAGGGCGGCAATCAGCCCCAGCATTTT,CAISEVQGGNQPQHF
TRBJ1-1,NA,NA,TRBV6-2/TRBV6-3,TGTGCCAGCAGTTACGTTGGCGCTGAAGCTTTCTTT,CASSYVGAEAFF
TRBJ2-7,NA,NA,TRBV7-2,TGTGCCAGCAGCTTAGGAATATTGCAGGGAGCCTCCTACGAGCAGTACTTC,CASSLGILQGASYEQYF
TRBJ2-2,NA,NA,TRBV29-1,TGCAGCGTTGAATCCTCCCTGAACACCGGGGAGCTGTTTTTT,CSVESSLNTGELFF
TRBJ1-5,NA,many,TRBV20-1,TGCAGTGCTAGGAATAGCAATCAGCCCCAGCATTTT,CSARNSNQPQHF
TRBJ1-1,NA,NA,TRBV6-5,TGTGCCAGCACCCAACCCCCATCTGAAGCTTTCTTT,CASTQPPSEAFF
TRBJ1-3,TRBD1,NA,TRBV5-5,TGTGCCAGCAGCAGGACAGGTGACTCTGGAAACACCATATATTTT,CASSRTGDSGNTIYF
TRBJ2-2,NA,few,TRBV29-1,TGCAGCGTTAAAGGGGAGCACAACACCGGGGAGCTGTTTTTT,CSVKGEHNTGELFF
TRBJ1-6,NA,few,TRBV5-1,TGCGCCAGCAGCTTGGGGGATACGGTCCTTAATTCACCCCTCCACTTT,CASSLGDTVLNSPLHF
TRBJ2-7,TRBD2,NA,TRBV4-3,TGCGCCAGCAGCCAGACTAGCGGGAGGATCTACGAGCAGTACTTC,CASSQTSGRIYEQYF
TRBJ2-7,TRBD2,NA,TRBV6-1,TGTGCCAGCAGTGGAGAGACTAGCGGGTTCTCCTACGAGCAGTACTTC,CASSGETSGFSYEQYF
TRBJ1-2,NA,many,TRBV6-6,TGTGCCAGCGGGTGGACAACTAACTATGGCTACACCTTC,CASGWTTNYGYTF
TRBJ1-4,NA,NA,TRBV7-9,TGTGCCAGCGAGATGAACGAGGAAAAACTGTTTTTT,CASEMNEEKLFF
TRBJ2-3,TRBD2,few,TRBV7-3,TGTGCCAGCAGCCCGGGGGGGAGAGATACGCAGTATTTT,CASSPGGRDTQYF
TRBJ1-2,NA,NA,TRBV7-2,TGTGCCAGCAGCTTAGAAGGCTCGTTGGGCGGCTACACCTTC,CASSLEGSLGGYTF
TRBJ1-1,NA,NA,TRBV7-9,TGTGCCAGCAGCTTAGGCGGGACCGTGCCTTCTCACACTGAAGCTTTCTTT,CASSLGGTVPSHTEAFF
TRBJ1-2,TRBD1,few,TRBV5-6,TGTGCCAGCAGGGGACAGGTCGCTAACTATGGCTACACCTTC,CASRGQVANYGYTF
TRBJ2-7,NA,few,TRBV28,TGTGCCAGCATCTCCCCCGCCCCCGGGTCCTACGAGCAGTACTTC,CASISPAPGSYEQYF
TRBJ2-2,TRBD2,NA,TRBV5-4,TGTGCCAGCAGCTTACCGGGACTAGCGGCGTCGAACACCGGGGAGCTGTTTTTT,CASSLPGLAASNTGELFF
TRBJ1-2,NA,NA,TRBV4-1,TGCGCCAGCAGCCAAGTGGGCCTCTATGGCTACACCTTC,CASSQVGLYGYTF
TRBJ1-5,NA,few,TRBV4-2,TGTGCCAGCAGTCCAAGGGAAGAGGGCAATCAGCCCCAGCATTTT,CASSPREEGNQPQHF
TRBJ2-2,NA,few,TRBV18,TGTGCCAGCTCACCAATTGTCGCAGGGTCCGGAGGGGAGCTGTTTTTT,CASSPIVAGSGGELFF
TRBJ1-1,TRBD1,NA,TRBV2,TGTGCCAGTGAGGAACCGGGACAGGGGGTGAACACTGAAGCTTTCTTT,CASEEPGQGVNTEAFF
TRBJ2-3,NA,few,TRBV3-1,TGTGCCAGCAGCTACGGACAGAACACAGATACGCAGTATTTT,CASSYGQNTDTQYF
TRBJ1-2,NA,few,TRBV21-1,TGTGCCAGCAGCAAAGACAGAGACAGGGATTTGGATGGCTACACCTTC,CASSKDRDRDLDGYTF
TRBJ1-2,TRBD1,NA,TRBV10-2,TGCGCCAGCGGAGGGGGCGCAATTGGCTACACCTTC,CASGGGAIGYTF
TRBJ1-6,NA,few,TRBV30,TGTGCCTGGAGTTCGAGAGGTTCACCCCTCCACTTT,CAWSSRGSPLHF
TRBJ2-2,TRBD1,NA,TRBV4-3,TGCGCCAGCAGCCGAAAGGGACAGGGCACCGGGGAGCTGTTTTTT,CASSRKGQGTGELFF
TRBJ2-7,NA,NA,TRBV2,TGTGCCAGCAAGCAGGGTACCTACGAGCAGTACTTC,CASKQGTYEQYF
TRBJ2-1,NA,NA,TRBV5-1,TGCGCCAGCAGCTTGTCTCCCTACAATGAGCAGTTCTTC,CASSLSPYNEQFF
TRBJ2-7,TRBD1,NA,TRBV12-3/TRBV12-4,TGTGCCAGCAGTCCCGGACAGGGCGCGAGTTACGAGCAGTACTTC,CASSPGQGASYEQYF
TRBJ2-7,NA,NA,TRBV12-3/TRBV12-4,TGTGCCAGCAGTTTAGACGGCCGGGCGGCCGAGCAGTACTTC,CASSLDGRAAEQYF
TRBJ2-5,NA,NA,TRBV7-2,TGTGCCAGCAGCAACGCAGGCGGGGAATGGGAGACCCAGTACTTC,CASSNAGGEWETQYF
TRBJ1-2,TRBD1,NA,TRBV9,TGTGCCAGCAGCGAGACAGGGGGCGGGTATGGCTACACCTTC,CASSETGGGYGYTF